The T cell receptor beta chain under discussion was sequenced for a study of CD8 T cells in ankylosing spondylitis. This clonotype was detected many times. TCRdb reanalysed the 5' RACE reads using MiXCR and keeps one entry per CDR3 protein. The sample shows over 200,000 distinct CDR3 sequences, roughly a tenth of them seen only once. Sample: blood, either unsorted or a sorted T cell fraction (not recorded which). The source of this sequence is a male donor with ankylosing spondylitis or in good health (not recorded which).

Here the CDR3 DNA reads TGCAGTGCCGCACCCTCGATTAGCGGGTGGGGAGAGACCCAGTACTTC. Translating it yields CSAAPSISGWGETQYF. The V and J genes are TRBV20-1 and TRBJ2-5, with 7 positions matching TRBD2. The CDR3 extends over 16 amino acids. J gave up 4 bases and V 6 bases, and 17 bases lay outside the gene matches. Germline-derived CDR1 and CDR2 are DFQATT and SNEGSKA (reference sequence).